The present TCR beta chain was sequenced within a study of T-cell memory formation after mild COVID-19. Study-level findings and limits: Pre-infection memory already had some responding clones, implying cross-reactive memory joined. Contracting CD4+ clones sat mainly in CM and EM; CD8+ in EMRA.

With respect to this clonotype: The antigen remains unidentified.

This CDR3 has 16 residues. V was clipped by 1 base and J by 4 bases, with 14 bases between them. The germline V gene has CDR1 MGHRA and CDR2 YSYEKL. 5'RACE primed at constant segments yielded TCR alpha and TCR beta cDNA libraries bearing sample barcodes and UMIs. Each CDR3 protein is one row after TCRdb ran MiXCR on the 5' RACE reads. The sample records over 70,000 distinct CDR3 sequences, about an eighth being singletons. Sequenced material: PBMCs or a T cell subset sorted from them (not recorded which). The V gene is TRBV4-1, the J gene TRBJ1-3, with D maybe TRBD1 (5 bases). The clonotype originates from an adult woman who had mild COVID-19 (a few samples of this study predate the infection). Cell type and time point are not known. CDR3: CASSQGVGVRGNTIYF. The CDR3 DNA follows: TGCGCCAGCAGCCAAGGAGTAGGGGTGAGGGGAAACACCATATATTTT.